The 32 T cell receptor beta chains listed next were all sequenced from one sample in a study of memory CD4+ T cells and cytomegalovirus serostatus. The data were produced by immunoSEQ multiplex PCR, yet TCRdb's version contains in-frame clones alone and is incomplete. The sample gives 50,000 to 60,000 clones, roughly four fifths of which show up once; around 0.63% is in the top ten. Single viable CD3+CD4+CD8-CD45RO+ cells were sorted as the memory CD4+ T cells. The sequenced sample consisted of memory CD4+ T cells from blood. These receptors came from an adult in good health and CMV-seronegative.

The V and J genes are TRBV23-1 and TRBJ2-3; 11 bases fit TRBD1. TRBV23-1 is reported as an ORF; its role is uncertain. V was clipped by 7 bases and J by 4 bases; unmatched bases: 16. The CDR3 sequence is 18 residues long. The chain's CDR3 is CASILVPGTGGRADTQYF. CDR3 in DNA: TGCGCCAGCATCCTAGTTCCGGGGACAGGGGGGAGAGCAGATACGCAGTATTTT.

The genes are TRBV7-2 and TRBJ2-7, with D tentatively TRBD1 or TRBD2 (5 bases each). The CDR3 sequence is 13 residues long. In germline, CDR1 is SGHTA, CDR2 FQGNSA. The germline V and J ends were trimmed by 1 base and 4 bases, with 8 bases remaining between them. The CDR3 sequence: CASSLGGRYEQYF. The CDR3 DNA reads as TGTGCCAGCAGCTTAGGGGGACGGTACGAGCAGTACTTC.

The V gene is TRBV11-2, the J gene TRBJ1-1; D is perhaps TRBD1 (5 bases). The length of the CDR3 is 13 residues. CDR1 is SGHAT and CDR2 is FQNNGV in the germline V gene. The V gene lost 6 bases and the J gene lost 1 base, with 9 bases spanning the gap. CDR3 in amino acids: CASRRDQNTEAFF. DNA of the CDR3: TGTGCCAGCAGACGGGACCAGAACACTGAAGCTTTCTTT.

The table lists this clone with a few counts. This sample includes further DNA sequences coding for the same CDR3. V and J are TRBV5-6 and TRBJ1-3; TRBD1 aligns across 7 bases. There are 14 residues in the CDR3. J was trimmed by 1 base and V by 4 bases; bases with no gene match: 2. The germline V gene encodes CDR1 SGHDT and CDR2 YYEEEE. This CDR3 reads CASSRQGSGNTIYF. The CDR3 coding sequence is TGTGCCAGCAGCAGACAGGGTTCTGGAAACACCATATATTTT.

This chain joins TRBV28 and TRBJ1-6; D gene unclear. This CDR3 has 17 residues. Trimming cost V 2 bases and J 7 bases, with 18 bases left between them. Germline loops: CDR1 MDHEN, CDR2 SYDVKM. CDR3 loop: CASSLPDFGHENSPLHF. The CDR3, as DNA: TGTGCCAGCAGTTTACCCGATTTCGGGCACGAGAATTCACCCCTCCACTTT.

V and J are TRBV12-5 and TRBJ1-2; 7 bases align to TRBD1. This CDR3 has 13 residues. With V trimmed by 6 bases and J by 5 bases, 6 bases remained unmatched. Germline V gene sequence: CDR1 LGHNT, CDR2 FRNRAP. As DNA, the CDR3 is TGTGCTAGTGGGGAGGGGGCTATGTATGGCTACACCTTC. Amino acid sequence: CASGEGAMYGYTF. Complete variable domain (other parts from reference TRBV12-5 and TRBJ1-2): DARVTQTPRHKVTEMGQEVTMRCQPILGHNTVFWYRQTMMQGLELLAYFRNRAPLDDSGMPKDRFSAEMPDATLATLKIQPSEPRDSAVYFCASGEGAMYGYTFGSGTRLTVV.

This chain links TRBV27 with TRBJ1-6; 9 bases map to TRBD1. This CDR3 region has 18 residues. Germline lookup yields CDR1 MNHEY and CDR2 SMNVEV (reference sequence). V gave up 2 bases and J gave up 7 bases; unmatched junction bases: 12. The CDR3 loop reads CASSLRSTGGAGNSPLHF. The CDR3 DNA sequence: TGTGCCAGCAGTTTACGGTCTACAGGGGGCGCGGGGAATTCACCCCTCCACTTT.

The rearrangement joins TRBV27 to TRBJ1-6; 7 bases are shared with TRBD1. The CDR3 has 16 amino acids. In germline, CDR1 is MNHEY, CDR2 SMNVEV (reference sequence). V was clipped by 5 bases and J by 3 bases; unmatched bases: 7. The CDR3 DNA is TGTGCCAGCAGTCCACGGACAGGAATCTATAATTCACCCCTCCACTTT. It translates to CASSPRTGIYNSPLHF.

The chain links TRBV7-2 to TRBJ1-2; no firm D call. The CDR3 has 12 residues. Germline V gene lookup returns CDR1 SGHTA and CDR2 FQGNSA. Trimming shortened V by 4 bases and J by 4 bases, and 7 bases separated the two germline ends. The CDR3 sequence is CASSSSVYGYTF. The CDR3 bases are TGTGCCAGCAGCTCTAGCGTCTATGGCTACACCTTC. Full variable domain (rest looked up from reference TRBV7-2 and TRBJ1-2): GAGVSQSPSNKVTEKGKDVELRCDPISGHTALYWYRQSLGQGLEFLIYFQGNSAPDKSGLPSDRFSAERTGGSVSTLTIQRTQQEDSAVYLCASSSSVYGYTFGSGTRLTVV.

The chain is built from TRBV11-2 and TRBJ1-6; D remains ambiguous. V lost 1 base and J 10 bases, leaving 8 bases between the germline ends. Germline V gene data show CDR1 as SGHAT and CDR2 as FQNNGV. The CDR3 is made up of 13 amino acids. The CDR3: CASSLGGWSPLHF. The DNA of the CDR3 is TGTGCCAGCAGCTTAGGGGGTTGGTCACCCCTCCACTTT.

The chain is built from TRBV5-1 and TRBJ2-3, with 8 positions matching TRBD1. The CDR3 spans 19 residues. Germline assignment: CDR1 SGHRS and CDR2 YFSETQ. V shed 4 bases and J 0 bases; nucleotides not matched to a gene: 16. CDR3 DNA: TGCGCCAGCAGCCCCGGGACCTTTCGACAGGGGATCAGCACAGATACGCAGTATTTT. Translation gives CASSPGTFRQGISTDTQYF.

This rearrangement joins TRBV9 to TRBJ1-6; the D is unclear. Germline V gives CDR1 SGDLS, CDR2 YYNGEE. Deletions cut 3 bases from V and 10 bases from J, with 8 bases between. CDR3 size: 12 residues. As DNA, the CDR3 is TGTGCCAGCAGCGGATGGGAGTCACCCCTCCACTTT. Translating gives CASSGWESPLHF.

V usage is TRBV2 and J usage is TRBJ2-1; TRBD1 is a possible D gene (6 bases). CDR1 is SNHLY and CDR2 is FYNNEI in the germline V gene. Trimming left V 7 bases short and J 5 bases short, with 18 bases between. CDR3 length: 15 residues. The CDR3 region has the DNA TGTGCCAGCAAGAGGCGGCAGGGGACGGACAATGAGCAGTTCTTC. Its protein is CASKRRQGTDNEQFF.

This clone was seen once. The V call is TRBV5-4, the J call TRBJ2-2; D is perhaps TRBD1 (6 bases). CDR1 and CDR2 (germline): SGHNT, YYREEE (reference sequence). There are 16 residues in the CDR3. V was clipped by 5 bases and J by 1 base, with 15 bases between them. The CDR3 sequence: CASSTDRSLNTGELFF. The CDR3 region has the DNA TGTGCCAGCAGTACCGACAGGAGCTTGAACACCGGGGAGCTGTTTTTT.

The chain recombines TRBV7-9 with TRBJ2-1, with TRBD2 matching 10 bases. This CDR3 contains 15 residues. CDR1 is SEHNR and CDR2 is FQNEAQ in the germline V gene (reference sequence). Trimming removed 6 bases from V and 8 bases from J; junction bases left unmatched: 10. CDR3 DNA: TGTGCCAGCAGTTTACCGGGACTAGCGTCCGATGAGCAGTTCTTC. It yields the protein CASSLPGLASDEQFF.

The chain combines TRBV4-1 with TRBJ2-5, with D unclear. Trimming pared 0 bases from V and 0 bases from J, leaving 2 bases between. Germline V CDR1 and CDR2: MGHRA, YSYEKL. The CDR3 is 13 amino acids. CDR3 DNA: TGCGCCAGCAGCCAAGAGGACCAAGAGACCCAGTACTTC. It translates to CASSQEDQETQYF.

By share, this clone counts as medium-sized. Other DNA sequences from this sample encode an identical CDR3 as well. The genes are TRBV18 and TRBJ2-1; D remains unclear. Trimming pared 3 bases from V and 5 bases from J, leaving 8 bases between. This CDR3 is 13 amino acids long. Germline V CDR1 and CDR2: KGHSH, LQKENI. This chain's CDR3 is CASSPPGDNEQFF. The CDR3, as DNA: TGTGCCAGCTCACCGCCAGGCGACAATGAGCAGTTCTTC.

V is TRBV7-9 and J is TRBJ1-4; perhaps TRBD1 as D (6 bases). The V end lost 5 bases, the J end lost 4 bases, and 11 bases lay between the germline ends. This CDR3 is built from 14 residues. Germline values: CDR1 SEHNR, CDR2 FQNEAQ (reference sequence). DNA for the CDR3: TGTGCCAGCAGCGCTGGACAGAATAATGAAAAACTGTTTTTT. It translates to CASSAGQNNEKLFF.

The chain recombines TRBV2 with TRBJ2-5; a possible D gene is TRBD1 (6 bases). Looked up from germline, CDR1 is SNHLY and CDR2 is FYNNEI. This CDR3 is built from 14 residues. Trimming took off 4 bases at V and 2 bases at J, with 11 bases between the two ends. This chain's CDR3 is CASSVLGGQETQYF. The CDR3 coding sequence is TGTGCCAGCAGTGTACTAGGGGGTCAAGAGACCCAGTACTTC.

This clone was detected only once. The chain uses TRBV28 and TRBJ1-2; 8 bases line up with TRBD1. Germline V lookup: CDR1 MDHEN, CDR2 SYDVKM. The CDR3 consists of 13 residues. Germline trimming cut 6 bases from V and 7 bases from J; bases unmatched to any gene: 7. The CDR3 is CASSRTGSSGYTF. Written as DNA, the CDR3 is TGTGCCAGCAGCCGGACAGGGTCGAGTGGCTACACCTTC.

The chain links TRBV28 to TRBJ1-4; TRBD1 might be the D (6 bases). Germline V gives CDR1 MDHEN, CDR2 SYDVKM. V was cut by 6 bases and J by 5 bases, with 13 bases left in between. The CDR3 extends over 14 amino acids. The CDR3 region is CASSLGQENEKLFF. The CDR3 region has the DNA TGTGCCAGCAGCTTGGGACAAGAGAATGAAAAACTGTTTTTT.

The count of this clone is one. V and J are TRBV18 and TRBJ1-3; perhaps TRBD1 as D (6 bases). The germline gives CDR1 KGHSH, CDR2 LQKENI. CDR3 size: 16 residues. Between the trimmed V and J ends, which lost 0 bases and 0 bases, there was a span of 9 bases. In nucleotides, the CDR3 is TGTGCCAGCTCACCACCTCAGGGGAACTCTGGAAACACCATATATTTT. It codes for CASSPPQGNSGNTIYF.

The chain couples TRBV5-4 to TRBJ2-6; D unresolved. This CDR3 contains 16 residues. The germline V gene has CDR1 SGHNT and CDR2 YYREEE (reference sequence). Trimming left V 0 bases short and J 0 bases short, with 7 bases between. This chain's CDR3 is CASSLGASSGANVLTF. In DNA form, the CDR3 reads TGTGCCAGCAGCTTGGGGGCTAGCTCTGGGGCCAACGTCCTGACTTTC.

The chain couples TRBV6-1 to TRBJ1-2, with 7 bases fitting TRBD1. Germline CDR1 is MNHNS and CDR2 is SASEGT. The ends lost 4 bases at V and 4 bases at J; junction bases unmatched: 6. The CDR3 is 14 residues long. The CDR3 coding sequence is TGTGCCAGCAGTGCTATGACAGGGACCTATGGCTACACCTTC. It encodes CASSAMTGTYGYTF.

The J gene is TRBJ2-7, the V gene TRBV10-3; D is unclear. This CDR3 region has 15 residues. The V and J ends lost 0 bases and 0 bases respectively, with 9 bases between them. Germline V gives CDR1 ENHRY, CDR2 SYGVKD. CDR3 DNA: TGTGCCATCAGTGAGTCATTCGAGAGCTCCTACGAGCAGTACTTC. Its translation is CAISESFESSYEQYF.

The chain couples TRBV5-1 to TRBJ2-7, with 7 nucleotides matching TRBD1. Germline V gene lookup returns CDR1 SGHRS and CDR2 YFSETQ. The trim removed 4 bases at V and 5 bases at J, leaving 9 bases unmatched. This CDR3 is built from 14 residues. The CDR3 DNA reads TGCGCCAGCAGCGTGAGACAGGGACGTGACGAGCAGTACTTC. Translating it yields CASSVRQGRDEQYF.

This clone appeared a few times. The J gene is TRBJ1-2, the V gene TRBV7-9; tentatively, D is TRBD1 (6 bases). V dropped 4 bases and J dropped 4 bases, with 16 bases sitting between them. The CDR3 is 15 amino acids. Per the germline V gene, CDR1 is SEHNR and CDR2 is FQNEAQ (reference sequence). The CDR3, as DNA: TGTGCCAGCAGCTCCCCGGACAGACATGGCTATGGCTACACCTTC. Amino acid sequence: CASSSPDRHGYGYTF. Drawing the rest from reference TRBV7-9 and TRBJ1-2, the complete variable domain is DTGVSQNPRHKITKRGQNVTFRCDPISEHNRLYWYRQTLGQGPEFLTYFQNEAQLEKSRLLSDRFSAERPKGSFSTLEIQRTEQGDSAMYLCASSSPDRHGYGYTFGSGTRLTVV.

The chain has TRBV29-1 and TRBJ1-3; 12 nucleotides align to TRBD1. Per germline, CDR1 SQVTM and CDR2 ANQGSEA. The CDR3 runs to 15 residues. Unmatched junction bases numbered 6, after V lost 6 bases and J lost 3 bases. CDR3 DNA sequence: TGCAGCGTAGGAGGGACAGGGGGCTATGGAAACACCATATATTTT. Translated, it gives CSVGGTGGYGNTIYF.

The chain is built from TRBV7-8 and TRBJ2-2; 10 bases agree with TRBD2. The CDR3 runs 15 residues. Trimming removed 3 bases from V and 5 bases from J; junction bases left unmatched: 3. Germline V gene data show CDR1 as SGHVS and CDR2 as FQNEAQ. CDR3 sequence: CASSLSGGATGELFF. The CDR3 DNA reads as TGTGCCAGCAGCTTGAGCGGGGGGGCGACCGGGGAGCTGTTTTTT.

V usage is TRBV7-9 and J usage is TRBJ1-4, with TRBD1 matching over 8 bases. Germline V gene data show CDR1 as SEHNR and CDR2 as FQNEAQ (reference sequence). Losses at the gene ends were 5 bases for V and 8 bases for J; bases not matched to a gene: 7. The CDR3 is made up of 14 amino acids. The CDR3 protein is CASSPTGVVEKLFF. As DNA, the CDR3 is TGTGCCAGCAGCCCGACAGGGGTGGTCGAAAAACTGTTTTTT. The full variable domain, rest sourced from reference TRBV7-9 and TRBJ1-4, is DTGVSQNPRHKITKRGQNVTFRCDPISEHNRLYWYRQTLGQGPEFLTYFQNEAQLEKSRLLSDRFSAERPKGSFSTLEIQRTEQGDSAMYLCASSPTGVVEKLFFGSGTQLSVL.

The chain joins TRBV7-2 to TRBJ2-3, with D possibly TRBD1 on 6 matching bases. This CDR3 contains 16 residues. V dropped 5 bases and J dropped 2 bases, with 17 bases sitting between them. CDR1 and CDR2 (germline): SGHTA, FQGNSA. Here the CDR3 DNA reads TGTGCCAGCAGCCCGCGTAGTGGGGGCCACACAGATACGCAGTATTTT. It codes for CASSPRSGGHTDTQYF.

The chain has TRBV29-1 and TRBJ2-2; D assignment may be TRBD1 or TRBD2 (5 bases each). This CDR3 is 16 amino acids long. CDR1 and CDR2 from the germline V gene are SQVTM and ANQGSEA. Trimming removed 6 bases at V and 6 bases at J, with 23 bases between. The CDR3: CSVRGTGNNKAGELFF. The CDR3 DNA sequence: TGCAGCGTCCGAGGGACGGGAAATAATAAGGCCGGGGAGCTGTTTTTT.